This T cell receptor beta chain was captured in a study of T cell repertoires in cytomegalovirus infection. As regards this clonotype: The antigen is not known.

TCRdb itself ran the reads through MiXCR, one entry per CDR3 protein. The sample contains around 800,000 distinct CDR3 sequences, about 33% of which appear only once. The CDR3 has 14 amino acids. Germline V gene lookup returns CDR1 MNHEY and CDR2 SVGAGI. Trimming left V 7 bases short and J 1 base short, with 12 bases between. The input for sequencing was cultured CD8+ T cells from PBMCs, taken from culture after CMV antigen stimulation. The TCR was taken from a human donor in good health (CMV status not recorded). Some clones in this sample may be carry-over from other donors' samples. V usage is TRBV6-5 and J usage is TRBJ2-3; weak D call: TRBD2 (5 bases). Written as DNA, the CDR3 is TGTGCCAGCACCCCTGAGGAGGGCACAGATACGCAGTATTTT. Translated, it gives CASTPEEGTDTQYF.